The 8 T cell receptor beta chains in this list originate from one sample, sequenced in a study of blood T cell repertoires in COVID-19. Only in-frame clones appear in the TCRdb table, and some are missing; sequencing was by immunoSEQ multiplex PCR. The table has around 310,000 clones, 75% to 95% seen once. Material for sequencing was peripheral blood. These receptors originate from a woman aged 30 to 39 with COVID-19, enrolled during active disease.

This clone appeared a single time. CDR3 amino acids: CASSYGPGSGNTIYF. CDR3 DNA: TGCGCCAGCAGCTATGGGCCGGGGTCTGGAAACACCATATATTTT. This chain links TRBV4-1 with TRBJ1-3; no clear D. Trimming stripped 5 bases from V and 1 base from J, with 12 bases between. The CDR3 runs to 15 residues. Germline CDR1 MGHRA, CDR2 YSYEKL.

The chain combines TRBV28 with TRBJ2-5; 10 bases align to TRBD2. The CDR3 totals 17 residues. Per the germline V gene, CDR1 is MDHEN and CDR2 is SYDVKM. The V and J ends lost 2 bases and 5 bases, in that order; junction bases with no gene match: 11. This CDR3 reads CASSLLFQREGRETQYF. DNA for the CDR3: TGTGCCAGCAGTTTACTCTTCCAGCGGGAGGGCCGTGAGACCCAGTACTTC. Full variable domain (outside the CDR3, taken from reference TRBV28 and TRBJ2-5): DVKVTQSSRYLVKRTGEKVFLECVQDMDHENMFWYRQDPGLGLRLIYFSYDVKMKEKGDIPEGYSVSREKKERFSLILESASTNQTSMYLCASSLLFQREGRETQYFGPGTRLLVL.

This clone was counted a single time. The chain carries TRBV27 and TRBJ1-1; 8 bases fit TRBD1. The junction had 7 bases not matched to a gene; V was cut back by 6 bases and J by 4 bases. Germline V gives CDR1 MNHEY, CDR2 SMNVEV (reference sequence). The CDR3 has 14 residues. The chain's CDR3 is CASRPQGVGTEAFF. The CDR3 nucleotides read TGTGCCAGCAGACCACAGGGGGTCGGCACTGAAGCTTTCTTT.

The chain combines TRBV9 with TRBJ2-1; TRBD2 matches at 10 bases. The CDR3 spans 16 residues. Looked up from germline, CDR1 is SGDLS and CDR2 is YYNGEE. V lost 3 bases and J lost 3; bases outside the gene matches: 6. This CDR3 reads CASSAQLAGNYNEQFF. The DNA of the CDR3 is TGTGCCAGCAGCGCCCAACTAGCGGGAAACTACAATGAGCAGTTCTTC.

The V call is TRBV20-1, the J call TRBJ1-2, with TRBD1 matching 7 bases. Germline lookup yields CDR1 DFQATT and CDR2 SNEGSKA (reference sequence). J gave up 3 bases and V 3 bases, and 4 bases lay outside the gene matches. CDR3 length: 13 residues. The CDR3 loop reads CSASKGADYGYTF. CDR3 DNA: TGCAGTGCTAGTAAGGGGGCGGACTATGGCTACACCTTC.

The V gene is TRBV15, the J gene TRBJ2-2; 8 bases agree with TRBD1. Germline V lookup: CDR1 LNHNV, CDR2 YYDKDF (reference sequence). This CDR3 contains 16 residues. Trimming removed 5 bases from V and 6 bases from J; junction bases left unmatched: 11. The CDR3 sequence: CATSGTGTGTAGELFF. CDR3 bases: TGTGCCACCAGCGGGACCGGGACAGGTACGGCCGGGGAGCTGTTTTTT.

The gene calls are TRBV3-1 (or the pseudogene TRBV3-2) and TRBJ2-6; tentative D call: TRBD1 (5 bases). In germline, CDR1 is LGHDT, CDR2 YNNKEL (reference sequence). Trimming removed 4 bases from V and 4 bases from J, with 17 bases in between. The CDR3 contains 17 residues. CDR3 residues: CASSRQGDPEGANVLTF. The CDR3 region has the DNA TGTGCCAGCAGCCGGCAAGGGGATCCGGAAGGGGCCAACGTCCTGACTTTC.

The V gene is TRBV6-2 or TRBV6-3, the J gene TRBJ2-1, with 10 bases aligning to TRBD2. Germline V CDR1 and CDR2: MNHEY, SVGEGT. This CDR3 is 15 amino acids long. Trimming cost V 5 bases and J 0 bases; bases outside gene matches: 1. CDR3 in DNA: TGTGCCAGCAGTCTAGCGGGAGACTCCTACAATGAGCAGTTCTTC. Amino acid sequence: CASSLAGDSYNEQFF.